These T cell receptor beta chains were read from a single sample in a study of T cell responses to AZD1222 COVID-19 vaccine. Some clones are missing from TCRdb's copy, which holds only in-frame ones; the method was immunoSEQ multiplex PCR. The table shows 180,000 or so clones, with approximately 90% occurring only once. The source material was peripheral blood, sampled 28 days after the second dose of the MenACWY control vaccine. Source of these receptors: an adult who received the MenACWY meningococcal vaccine as a control. The CDR3 runs from the conserved cysteine through the conserved F or W. Each record gives: CDR3 length, J gene, clone size, V gene, D gene, CDR3 protein. The D gene is left open where the match is weak. Clone size appears in some rows only: once, few, many, or a class for an expanded clone.

CDR3 length: 11
J gene: TRBJ1-2
clone size: -
V gene: TRBV11-2
D gene: -
CDR3 protein: CASSLNRAYTF

CDR3 length: 15
J gene: TRBJ1-3
clone size: few
V gene: TRBV29-1
D gene: -
CDR3 protein: CSANEGDTPGNTIYF

CDR3 length: 14
J gene: TRBJ1-2
clone size: -
V gene: TRBV19
D gene: TRBD1
CDR3 protein: CASSTQGQNYGYTF

CDR3 length: 14
J gene: TRBJ2-1
clone size: -
V gene: TRBV7-9
D gene: TRBD2
CDR3 protein: CASRLGLATIEQFF

CDR3 length: 15
J gene: TRBJ2-7
clone size: few
V gene: TRBV5-4
D gene: TRBD1
CDR3 protein: CASRADRDLFYEQYF

CDR3 length: 13
J gene: TRBJ1-6
clone size: -
V gene: TRBV12-3/TRBV12-4
D gene: TRBD1
CDR3 protein: CASRGTGTSPLHF

CDR3 length: 14
J gene: TRBJ1-1
clone size: -
V gene: TRBV19
D gene: -
CDR3 protein: CASSLRGMNTEAFF

CDR3 length: 15
J gene: TRBJ2-7
clone size: -
V gene: TRBV10-3
D gene: -
CDR3 protein: CAISASDRVTYEQYF

CDR3 length: 14
J gene: TRBJ2-5
clone size: -
V gene: TRBV2
D gene: TRBD1
CDR3 protein: CASSRDRGPETQYF

CDR3 length: 13
J gene: TRBJ1-1
clone size: -
V gene: TRBV10-1
D gene: -
CDR3 protein: CASSETENTEAFF

CDR3 length: 16
J gene: TRBJ2-2
clone size: once
V gene: TRBV7-2
D gene: TRBD1
CDR3 protein: CASRPPGQGDAGELFF

CDR3 length: 13
J gene: TRBJ1-4
clone size: -
V gene: TRBV3-1/TRBV3-2
D gene: -
CDR3 protein: CASSQAFNEKLFF

CDR3 length: 16
J gene: TRBJ2-2
clone size: -
V gene: TRBV27
D gene: -
CDR3 protein: CASSLILALSTGELFF

CDR3 length: 15
J gene: TRBJ2-3
clone size: -
V gene: TRBV2
D gene: TRBD2
CDR3 protein: CASEGLAPSTDTQYF

CDR3 length: 15
J gene: TRBJ2-5
clone size: -
V gene: TRBV30
D gene: TRBD2
CDR3 protein: CAWSVSGTSLGTQYF

CDR3 length: 13
J gene: TRBJ2-5
clone size: -
V gene: TRBV5-1
D gene: -
CDR3 protein: CASRFQGEETQYF

CDR3 length: 17
J gene: TRBJ1-1
clone size: -
V gene: TRBV5-1
D gene: -
CDR3 protein: CASSLAGGGSGGTEAFF

CDR3 length: 13
J gene: TRBJ1-5
clone size: -
V gene: TRBV18
D gene: -
CDR3 protein: CASSPSPSQPQHF

CDR3 length: 15
J gene: TRBJ2-4
clone size: -
V gene: TRBV5-6
D gene: -
CDR3 protein: CASSWGAGPGNIQYF

CDR3 length: 17
J gene: TRBJ1-5
clone size: -
V gene: TRBV27
D gene: -
CDR3 protein: CASSLQGVLHSNQPQHF

CDR3 length: 14
J gene: TRBJ2-3
clone size: -
V gene: TRBV5-1
D gene: -
CDR3 protein: CASSLGTVTDTQYF

CDR3 length: 16
J gene: TRBJ2-3
clone size: -
V gene: TRBV7-7
D gene: TRBD2
CDR3 protein: CASSQGLAPGTDTQYF

CDR3 length: 18
J gene: TRBJ2-1
clone size: once
V gene: TRBV27
D gene: TRBD2
CDR3 protein: CASSLSPLAASSYNEQFF

CDR3 length: 15
J gene: TRBJ2-7
clone size: -
V gene: TRBV4-2
D gene: TRBD2
CDR3 protein: CASSQGGGTVDEQYF

CDR3 length: 13
J gene: TRBJ2-7
clone size: -
V gene: TRBV11-3
D gene: -
CDR3 protein: CASSLVLGSEQYF

CDR3 length: 14
J gene: TRBJ1-4
clone size: -
V gene: TRBV5-1
D gene: TRBD1
CDR3 protein: CASSPMGQNEKLFF

CDR3 length: 15
J gene: TRBJ1-2
clone size: -
V gene: TRBV7-2
D gene: -
CDR3 protein: CASSLVSLGSYGYTF

CDR3 length: 16
J gene: TRBJ1-5
clone size: few
V gene: TRBV7-2
D gene: TRBD1
CDR3 protein: CASSDRQGISNQPQHF

CDR3 length: 17
J gene: TRBJ2-1
clone size: -
V gene: TRBV30
D gene: TRBD2
CDR3 protein: CAWSRTSGRSSYNEQFF

CDR3 length: 14
J gene: TRBJ1-5
clone size: -
V gene: TRBV7-9
D gene: -
CDR3 protein: CASSLEDGNQPQHF

CDR3 length: 14
J gene: TRBJ1-6
clone size: -
V gene: TRBV27
D gene: -
CDR3 protein: CASSFIGGPSPLHF

CDR3 length: 17
J gene: TRBJ2-2
clone size: few
V gene: TRBV7-9
D gene: TRBD1
CDR3 protein: CASSPRQGVVSTGELFF

CDR3 length: 13
J gene: TRBJ1-1
clone size: -
V gene: TRBV2
D gene: -
CDR3 protein: CASSRAGDSEAFF

CDR3 length: 12
J gene: TRBJ1-1
clone size: -
V gene: TRBV2
D gene: -
CDR3 protein: CAALKENTEAFF

CDR3 length: 14
J gene: TRBJ1-2
clone size: -
V gene: TRBV7-3
D gene: -
CDR3 protein: CASSPDPANYGYTF

CDR3 length: 14
J gene: TRBJ1-5
clone size: -
V gene: TRBV19
D gene: -
CDR3 protein: CASSFAISNQPQHF

CDR3 length: 15
J gene: TRBJ1-2
clone size: -
V gene: TRBV10-3
D gene: -
CDR3 protein: CAISGRPWGIYGYTF

CDR3 length: 15
J gene: TRBJ2-2
clone size: -
V gene: TRBV10-3
D gene: -
CDR3 protein: CAISELTVNTGELFF

CDR3 length: 14
J gene: TRBJ1-3
clone size: once
V gene: TRBV6-1
D gene: -
CDR3 protein: CASSEGAQINTIYF

CDR3 length: 18
J gene: TRBJ2-1
clone size: -
V gene: TRBV9
D gene: -
CDR3 protein: CASSVGPPFREWYNEQFF

CDR3 length: 13
J gene: TRBJ2-2
clone size: -
V gene: TRBV19
D gene: -
CDR3 protein: CASRVRGPGELFF

CDR3 length: 14
J gene: TRBJ1-1
clone size: -
V gene: TRBV5-1
D gene: -
CDR3 protein: CASSLGSLNTEAFF

CDR3 length: 13
J gene: TRBJ1-1
clone size: once
V gene: TRBV6-5
D gene: -
CDR3 protein: CASSPSSRTEAFF

CDR3 length: 11
J gene: TRBJ2-1
clone size: once
V gene: TRBV20-1
D gene: -
CDR3 protein: CSGGSYNEQFF

CDR3 length: 15
J gene: TRBJ2-2
clone size: -
V gene: TRBV19
D gene: -
CDR3 protein: CASSGGGTVTGELFF

CDR3 length: 13
J gene: TRBJ1-4
clone size: -
V gene: TRBV25-1
D gene: -
CDR3 protein: CASKQGTNEKLFF

CDR3 length: 12
J gene: TRBJ1-1
clone size: -
V gene: TRBV30
D gene: -
CDR3 protein: CAWKGGGTEAFF

CDR3 length: 13
J gene: TRBJ2-7
clone size: -
V gene: TRBV13
D gene: -
CDR3 protein: CATLEAPSYEQYF

CDR3 length: 14
J gene: TRBJ1-1
clone size: -
V gene: TRBV6-2/TRBV6-3
D gene: -
CDR3 protein: CASSSGALNTEAFF